The 20 T cell receptor beta chains listed next were all sequenced from one sample in a study of Tregs in tolerant kidney transplant recipients. Libraries were prepared by immunoSEQ multiplex PCR; TCRdb keeps only in-frame clonotypes and omits some of them. Here the sample spans 60,000 to 95,000 clones, 95% to 98% being singletons. The specimen was CD4+ T cells from blood, collected before the transplant. These receptors all come from a human donor who received a combined kidney and bone marrow transplant.

The chain is built from TRBV7-3 and TRBJ2-6, with 7 bases fitting TRBD1. Germline lookup yields CDR1 SGHTA and CDR2 FQGTGA. J gave up 0 bases and V 4 bases, and 3 bases lay outside the gene matches. The CDR3 is 16 residues long. CDR3 DNA: TGTGCCAGCAGCTGGACAGGTACCTCTGGGGCCAACGTCCTGACTTTC. This translates into CASSWTGTSGANVLTF.

V is TRBV6-5 and J is TRBJ2-7, with TRBD1 matching 9 bases. The germline gives CDR1 MNHEY, CDR2 SVGAGI. CDR3 length equals 13 residues. The trim removed 6 bases at V and 7 bases at J, leaving 7 bases unmatched. For the CDR3, the DNA is TGTGCCAGCAGGGGCACAGGGGGCCGGGAGCAGTACTTC. The encoded protein is CASRGTGGREQYF.

This clone was seen once. J is TRBJ1-5 and V is TRBV2; TRBD1 agrees at 9 bases. V shed 7 bases, J shed 7 bases, and the junction held 11 bases outside the gene matches. This CDR3 is built from 15 residues. Per the germline V gene, CDR1 is SNHLY and CDR2 is FYNNEI. The CDR3 loop is CASIGTGGRRQPQHF. The CDR3, as DNA: TGTGCCAGCATCGGAACAGGGGGCCGGAGACAGCCCCAGCATTTT.

Comments on this clone: Relative to the germline gene, one junction end is altered; a read error may explain this. The rearrangement uses TRBV5-1 and TRBJ2-1; 16 bases fit TRBD2. Per germline, CDR1 SGHRS and CDR2 YFSETQ. This CDR3 comprises 19 residues. CDR3: CASSATGTSGRAARGRGLF. The DNA for the CDR3 is TGCGCCAGCAGCGCAACCGGGACTAGCGGGAGGGCGGCCAGGGGCCGCGGCCTCTTC.

This chain's CDR3 is CASSPQGALGELFF. CDR3 DNA sequence: TGTGCCAGCAGCCCGCAGGGGGCACTCGGGGAGCTGTTTTTT. V and J are TRBV7-6 and TRBJ2-2, with 8 bases aligning to TRBD1. This CDR3 comprises 14 residues. The ends lost 5 bases at V and 7 bases at J; junction bases unmatched: 6. Germline V gene sequence: CDR1 SGHVS, CDR2 FNYEAQ.

This sequence joins TRBV7-2 and TRBJ1-1, with TRBD1 as a possible D gene (5 bases). This CDR3 is built from 16 residues. Germline CDR1 and CDR2: SGHTA and FQGNSA. Trimming pared 2 bases from V and 2 bases from J, leaving 15 bases between. The CDR3 sequence is CASSLHGGSENTEAFF. Written as DNA, the CDR3 is TGTGCCAGCAGCTTACACGGGGGGTCGGAAAACACTGAAGCTTTCTTT.

V and J are TRBV7-6 and TRBJ2-5; the match to TRBD2 covers 7 bases. Germline V gene lookup returns CDR1 SGHVS and CDR2 FNYEAQ. V dropped 5 bases and J dropped 5; count of bases not matched to a gene: 17. The CDR3 is 17 residues long. CDR3 DNA: TGTGCCAGCAGCCCCCCCATGACTAGCCTGATGGGGGAGACCCAGTACTTC. Translation: CASSPPMTSLMGETQYF.

V gene TRBV5-1 combines with J gene TRBJ1-5; D ambiguous. There are 12 residues in the CDR3. The V gene's germline CDR1 is SGHRS and CDR2 YFSETQ. V was shortened by 0 bases and J by 6 bases, with 4 bases between the two germline ends. CDR3 nucleotides: TGCGCCAGCAGCTTGGATCGTCAGCCCCAGCATTTT. Amino acids: CASSLDRQPQHF. Variable domain in full (rest from reference TRBV5-1 and TRBJ1-5): KAGVTQTPRYLIKTRGQQVTLSCSPISGHRSVSWYQQTPGQGLQFLFEYFSETQRNKGNFPGRFSGRQFSNSRSEMNVSTLELGDSALYLCASSLDRQPQHFGDGTRLSIL.

J is TRBJ1-6 and V is TRBV27; TRBD1 aligns across 9 bases. V gave up 1 base and J gave up 7 bases; unmatched junction bases: 5. This CDR3 has 16 amino acids. Germline CDR1 and CDR2: MNHEY and SMNVEV (reference sequence). CDR3: CASSLYGDRVNSPLHF. The CDR3 DNA follows: TGTGCCAGCAGTTTATATGGGGACAGGGTAAATTCACCCCTCCACTTT.

This clone was seen once. The chain has TRBV19 and TRBJ1-1, with 8 nucleotides matching TRBD1. V lost 0 bases to trimming and J lost 6 bases; unmatched junction nucleotides: 0. This CDR3 region has 13 residues. The V gene's germline CDR1 is LNHDA and CDR2 SQIVND (reference sequence). DNA for the CDR3: TGTGCCAGTAGTATAGAGGACAGGGCTGAAGCTTTCTTT. Protein sequence: CASSIEDRAEAFF.

The chain recombines TRBV4-3 with TRBJ2-7; D unresolved. V lost 0 bases and J lost 5, with 20 bases in between. This CDR3 contains 17 residues. The germline V gene encodes CDR1 LGHNA and CDR2 YSLEER. The chain's CDR3 is CASSQDLGRLESHEQYF. In DNA form, the CDR3 reads TGCGCCAGCAGCCAAGATCTTGGCAGGTTGGAATCCCACGAGCAGTACTTC.

J is TRBJ2-7 and V is TRBV7-2; possible D gene TRBD2, 5 bases. Looked up from germline, CDR1 is SGHTA and CDR2 is FQGNSA. The CDR3 is made up of 15 amino acids. Trimming took 1 base from V and 0 from J, leaving 10 bases between them. CDR3 amino acids: CASSLVSGNSYEQYF. CDR3 nucleotide sequence: TGTGCCAGCAGCTTAGTGAGCGGAAACTCCTACGAGCAGTACTTC.

The chain combines TRBV7-6 with TRBJ2-3; 8 bases line up with TRBD1. CDR3 size: 14 residues. Unmatched junction bases numbered 9, after V lost 5 bases and J lost 8 bases. Per the germline V gene, CDR1 is SGHVS and CDR2 is FNYEAQ. The CDR3: CASSPQGASGTQYF. Here the CDR3 DNA reads TGTGCCAGCAGCCCCCAGGGGGCGTCGGGTACGCAGTATTTT.

The chain carries TRBV18 and TRBJ2-2, with D tentatively TRBD1 (6 bases). Trimming took 2 bases from V and 6 from J, leaving 13 bases between them. Germline V gene sequence: CDR1 KGHSH, CDR2 LQKENI. This CDR3 spans 15 amino acids. The CDR3 nucleotides are TGTGCCAGCTCACCAATTACAGGGCCCTCCGGGGAGCTGTTTTTT. Translation: CASSPITGPSGELFF.

The chain carries TRBV19 and TRBJ1-1; no clear D. Between the trimmed V and J ends, which lost 6 bases and 1 base, there was a span of 9 bases. CDR3 length: 13 residues. CDR1 is LNHDA, CDR2 SQIVND, per germline (reference sequence). This CDR3 reads CASRTQKNTEAFF. DNA for the CDR3: TGTGCCAGTAGGACTCAGAAGAACACTGAAGCTTTCTTT.

V usage is TRBV20-1 and J usage is TRBJ2-1; 8 bases line up with TRBD2. J was trimmed by 10 bases and V by 2 bases; bases with no gene match: 1. The germline CDR1 and CDR2 sequences are DFQATT and SNEGSKA (reference sequence). The CDR3 is 11 amino acids. The DNA of the CDR3 is TGCAGTGCTAGATCTAGCGGGGAGCAGTTCTTC. Its translation: CSARSSGEQFF.

The J gene is TRBJ2-3, the V gene TRBV12-5, with D possibly matching TRBD2 (5 bases). The CDR3 length is 12 residues. With 6 bases removed from V and 4 bases from J, the gap between germline ends came to 8 bases. The germline gives CDR1 LGHNT, CDR2 FRNRAP. For the CDR3, the DNA is TGTGCTAGTGGACCCGGGGCAGATACGCAGTATTTT. Its protein product is CASGPGADTQYF.

The V call is TRBV7-2, the J call TRBJ2-7; 8 bases are a match to TRBD2. Germline lookup yields CDR1 SGHTA and CDR2 FQGNSA. J was trimmed by 8 bases and V by 3 bases; bases with no gene match: 12. The CDR3 contains 15 residues. The CDR3 nucleotides are TGTGCCAGCAGCTTCGTTGGCGGGGGGAAAACAAAGCAGTACTTC. Translated: CASSFVGGGKTKQYF.

The chain combines TRBV6-6 with TRBJ2-1, with 12 bases identical to TRBD2. V lost 8 bases and J lost 5; bases outside the gene matches: 7. The V gene's germline CDR1 is MNHNY and CDR2 SVGAGI (reference sequence). The CDR3 contains 15 residues. The CDR3 region is CASLKTSGRNNEQFF. In nucleotides, the CDR3 is TGTGCCAGCCTCAAAACTAGCGGGAGGAACAATGAGCAGTTCTTC.

This clone was detected once. Written as DNA, the CDR3 is TGTGCCAGCAGTTCCCTCGGGACAGGCTATGGCTACACCTTC. Translation gives CASSSLGTGYGYTF. The chain carries TRBV27 and TRBJ1-2, with 8 bases that match TRBD1. Germline CDR1 reads MNHEY; CDR2 reads SMNVEV (reference sequence). This CDR3 is 14 amino acids long. Trimming removed 4 bases from V and 4 bases from J; junction bases left unmatched: 5.